The 27 T cell receptor beta chains below were found in one sample sequenced in a study of shared clonotypes between healthy human individuals. Repertoires were generated with immunoSEQ multiplex PCR, while TCRdb's copy carries only in-frame clones and drops some. The sample consists of about 380,000 clones, roughly 96% of them appearing once. Sequencing used memory CD8+ T cells sorted from blood. Subset: CD45RO+ cells pooled with CCR7-negative TemRA cells. These receptors originate from a man aged 30-40 years in good health.

V gene TRBV6-5 combines with J gene TRBJ1-3; TRBD1 is a possible D gene (5 bases). Germline V gives CDR1 MNHEY, CDR2 SVGAGI. Trimming shortened V by 0 bases and J by 0 bases, and 6 bases separated the two germline ends. The CDR3 totals 15 residues. The CDR3 coding sequence is TGTGCCAGCAGTTACTCCGGGACCTCTGGAAACACCATATATTTT. It yields the protein CASSYSGTSGNTIYF.

This chain uses TRBV6-1 with TRBJ2-5; 7 bases fit TRBD1. Trimming removed 6 bases from V and 1 base from J; junction bases left unmatched: 5. Looked up from germline, CDR1 is MNHNS and CDR2 is SASEGT. The CDR3 length is 14 residues. The CDR3 DNA follows: TGTGCCAGCAGAGGGGGCCTCATCCAAGAGACCCAGTACTTC. Protein product: CASRGGLIQETQYF.

V gene TRBV10-1 combines with J gene TRBJ2-7; the match to TRBD2 covers 12 bases. J gave up 0 bases and V 2 bases, and 2 bases lay outside the gene matches. The V gene's germline CDR1 is WNHNN and CDR2 SYGVQD (reference sequence). The CDR3 contains 16 residues. The CDR3 loop reads CASSETSGRSSYEQYF. Here the CDR3 DNA reads TGCGCCAGCAGTGAGACTAGCGGGAGGAGCTCCTACGAGCAGTACTTC.

The rearrangement joins TRBV2 to TRBJ2-1; 12 bases are a match to TRBD2. The CDR3 contains 15 residues. With V trimmed by 6 bases and J by 0 bases, 0 bases remained unmatched. Germline V gene sequence: CDR1 SNHLY, CDR2 FYNNEI. CDR3 amino acids: CASRTSGSSYNEQFF. The CDR3 DNA sequence: TGTGCCAGCAGGACTAGCGGGAGCTCCTACAATGAGCAGTTCTTC.

The genes are TRBV5-6 and TRBJ1-5; D remains unclear. Germline-derived CDR1 and CDR2 are SGHDT and YYEEEE. The CDR3 loop spans 17 amino acids. Trimming removed 1 base at V and 0 bases at J, with 14 bases between. The CDR3 nucleotides are TGTGCCAGCAGCTTGTTACGGGGTAAGGATAGCAATCAGCCCCAGCATTTT. Its protein product is CASSLLRGKDSNQPQHF. Together with reference TRBV5-6 and TRBJ1-5, the CDR3 gives the full variable domain: DAGVTQSPTHLIKTRGQQVTLRCSPKSGHDTVSWYQQALGQGPQFIFQYYEEEERQRGNFPDRFSGHQFPNYSSELNVNALLLGDSALYLCASSLLRGKDSNQPQHFGDGTRLSIL.

The rearrangement uses TRBV28 and TRBJ1-2, with 7 bases fitting TRBD1. Trimming at V came to 10 bases and at J to 6 bases, leaving 11 bases not matched to a gene. The CDR3 sequence is 13 residues long. CDR1 and CDR2 (germline): MDHEN, SYDVKM. CDR3 sequence reads: CAINPRTGDGYTF. The CDR3 DNA is TGTGCCATCAACCCCCGGACAGGAGATGGCTACACCTTC.

Remarks on this clone: Other DNA sequences of this sample code for an identical CDR3. The gene calls are TRBV6-5 and TRBJ1-5; maybe TRBD1 (5 bases). V was shortened by 7 bases and J by 0 bases, with 13 bases between the two germline ends. The CDR3 spans 15 residues. CDR1 is MNHEY and CDR2 is SVGAGI in the germline V gene. CDR3 region: CASKRSDNSNQPQHF. CDR3 DNA sequence: TGTGCCAGCAAACGCTCGGACAATAGCAATCAGCCCCAGCATTTT.

This chain links TRBV5-1 with TRBJ2-1; no reliable D call. The length of the CDR3 is 15 residues. From germline, CDR1 is SGHRS and CDR2 YFSETQ. V lost 4 bases to trimming and J lost 5 bases, with 16 bases between them. CDR3 sequence: CASSAALSRDNEQFF. The CDR3 bases are TGCGCCAGCAGCGCCGCCCTATCTAGGGACAATGAGCAGTTCTTC.

The chain carries TRBV2 and TRBJ2-7; D may be TRBD2 (5 bases). The germline gives CDR1 SNHLY, CDR2 FYNNEI. This CDR3 contains 12 residues. The V end lost 10 bases, the J end lost 3 bases, and 13 bases lay between the germline ends. CDR3 loop: CATRDKGYEQYF. The CDR3 nucleotides read TGTGCCACACGGGATAAGGGCTACGAGCAGTACTTC. Together with reference TRBV2 and TRBJ2-7, the CDR3 gives the full variable domain: EPEVTQTPSHQVTQMGQEVILRCVPISNHLYFYWYRQILGQKVEFLVSFYNNEISEKSEIFDDQFSVERPDGSNFTLKIRSTKLEDSAMYFCATRDKGYEQYFGPGTRLTVT.

This rearrangement joins TRBV4-2 to TRBJ2-5; TRBD2 aligns across 11 bases. CDR1 and CDR2 (germline): LGHNA, YNFKEQ. The J segment lost 4 bases and the V segment lost 5 bases, leaving 6 bases of the junction unmatched. The CDR3 runs 15 residues. CDR3 DNA sequence: TGTGCCAGCAGCAAGGGACTAGCGGATGGAGAGACCCAGTACTTC. Translated, it gives CASSKGLADGETQYF.

The chain joins TRBV6-5 to TRBJ2-1; 11 bases are a match to TRBD2. Trimming removed 6 bases from V and 4 bases from J; junction bases left unmatched: 5. The CDR3 contains 15 residues. Germline CDR1 reads MNHEY; CDR2 reads SVGAGI. The CDR3 DNA reads TGTGCCAGCAGACCGGGACTAGCGGTTTACAATGAGCAGTTCTTC. Translating gives CASRPGLAVYNEQFF.

The chain combines TRBV6-1 with TRBJ2-7; TRBD1 matches 9 bases. Per the germline V gene, CDR1 is MNHNS and CDR2 is SASEGT. The CDR3 covers 14 residues. Trimming removed 3 bases from V and 4 bases from J; junction bases left unmatched: 4. The CDR3 here is CASSDWTGEYEQYF. CDR3 nucleotide sequence: TGTGCCAGCAGTGACTGGACAGGGGAGTACGAGCAGTACTTC.

The chain couples TRBV7-9 to TRBJ1-4, with no clear D. V lost 1 base, J lost 0 bases, and 9 bases lay in between. CDR1 is SEHNR, CDR2 FQNEAQ, per germline (reference sequence). The CDR3 is 16 residues long. In DNA form, the CDR3 reads TGTGCCAGCAGCTTAGGAGCCTTTACAACTAATGAAAAACTGTTTTTT. It translates to CASSLGAFTTNEKLFF.

The chain couples TRBV7-2 to TRBJ2-2; either TRBD1 or TRBD2 may fit D (5 bases each). This CDR3 region has 12 residues. CDR1 is SGHTA and CDR2 is FQGNSA in the germline V gene. V dropped 11 bases and J dropped 6 bases, with 13 bases sitting between them. CDR3 sequence (DNA): TGTGCCCTGGGGGTAGTCCCCGGGGAGCTGTTTTTT. The encoded protein is CALGVVPGELFF.

The chain is built from TRBV7-4 and TRBJ1-1, with TRBD1 matching over 7 bases. The germline V gene encodes CDR1 SGHVT and CDR2 SQSDAQ. The CDR3 contains 17 residues. Trimming removed 1 base from V and 4 bases from J; junction bases left unmatched: 12. CDR3 loop: CASSLVGRVRGSTEAFF. As DNA, the CDR3 is TGTGCCAGCAGCTTAGTGGGCAGGGTCAGGGGGAGCACTGAAGCTTTCTTT.

This chain uses TRBV19 with TRBJ1-1; D is perhaps TRBD1 (5 bases). The length of the CDR3 is 14 residues. V lost 7 bases, J lost 1 base, and 13 bases lay in between. Per the germline V gene, CDR1 is LNHDA and CDR2 is SQIVND (reference sequence). CDR3 DNA sequence: TGTGCCAGTATAATGGGGGAGGCGAACACTGAAGCTTTCTTT. Protein product: CASIMGEANTEAFF.

The rearrangement uses TRBV5-4 and TRBJ2-3, with TRBD2 matching 7 bases. Trimming at V came to 4 bases and at J to 9 bases, leaving 5 bases not matched to a gene. The V gene's germline CDR1 is SGHNT and CDR2 YYREEE (reference sequence). CDR3 length: 12 amino acids. The CDR3 DNA follows: TGTGCCAGCAGCCCTTGGGGGGGGACGCAGTATTTT. Its protein product is CASSPWGGTQYF.

The chain combines TRBV4-2 with TRBJ2-1; 9 bases are shared with TRBD1. CDR1 LGHNA and CDR2 YNFKEQ come from the germline V gene. The CDR3 extends over 18 amino acids. Unmatched junction bases numbered 9, after V lost 1 base and J lost 2 bases. Written as DNA, the CDR3 is TGTGCCAGCAGCCAAGGTGAGAGGACAGGGGACCCCTACAATGAGCAGTTCTTC. This sequence encodes CASSQGERTGDPYNEQFF.

The rearrangement links TRBV2 to TRBJ2-1; 13 nucleotides agree with TRBD2. This CDR3 region has 13 residues. The V gene end was trimmed by 9 bases and the J gene end by 12 bases; junction bases not matched to a gene: 8. Germline V gene sequence: CDR1 SNHLY, CDR2 FYNNEI. Here the CDR3 reads CARGTSGRAGQFF. DNA for the CDR3: TGTGCCAGGGGTACTAGCGGGAGGGCGGGGCAGTTCTTC.

The J gene is TRBJ2-5, the V gene TRBV6-1, with a possible D match to TRBD2 (7 bases). The CDR3 contains 14 residues. Germline CDR1 reads MNHNS; CDR2 reads SASEGT. The ends were cut back, 3 bases at V and 5 bases at J, with 13 bases in the middle. DNA for the CDR3: TGTGCCAGCAGTGACGGGGGGCGAAGGGAGACCCAGTACTTC. Protein sequence: CASSDGGRRETQYF.

The chain joins TRBV6-6 to TRBJ2-6; D unresolved. CDR1 and CDR2 from the germline V gene are MNHNY and SVGAGI (reference sequence). The CDR3 consists of 11 residues. Trimming cost V 10 bases and J 4 bases, with 5 bases left between them. Here the CDR3 DNA reads TGTGCCATACAGGGGGCCAACGTCCTGACTTTC. Protein sequence: CAIQGANVLTF.

The chain joins TRBV4-1 to TRBJ2-7; possible D gene TRBD1, 6 bases. From germline, CDR1 is MGHRA and CDR2 YSYEKL. V gave up 0 bases and J gave up 7 bases, with 16 bases separating them. The CDR3 length is 15 residues. This chain's CDR3 is CASSQEWGTGLEQYF. CDR3 nucleotide sequence: TGCGCCAGCAGCCAAGAGTGGGGCACAGGGCTAGAGCAGTACTTC.

This chain uses TRBV2 with TRBJ2-7, with 7 bases lining up with TRBD1. The CDR3 totals 14 residues. Germline V CDR1 and CDR2: SNHLY, FYNNEI. V lost 7 bases, J lost 2 bases, and 8 bases stayed unmatched. The CDR3, as DNA: TGTGCCAGCATCAAGAGACAGGGAGCCTACGAGCAGTACTTC. This gives the protein CASIKRQGAYEQYF.

The V gene is TRBV18, the J gene TRBJ1-3; no clear D gene. Per germline, CDR1 KGHSH and CDR2 LQKENI. The CDR3 length is 18 residues. Trimming stripped 1 base from V and 4 bases from J, with 20 bases between. CDR3 sequence (DNA): TGTGCCAGCTCACCACTCGAATCCGGACCCTTTGCCGGAAACACCATATATTTT. The encoded protein is CASSPLESGPFAGNTIYF.

The V and J genes are TRBV15 and TRBJ2-7; D remains unclear. The V gene lost 3 bases and the J gene lost 2 bases, with 20 bases spanning the gap. Germline values: CDR1 LNHNV, CDR2 YYDKDF (reference sequence). This CDR3 has 17 residues. The CDR3 region is CATSRRRQNLLTYEQYF. DNA of the CDR3: TGTGCCACCAGCAGGAGGCGACAAAACCTGCTGACCTACGAGCAGTACTTC.

This sequence joins TRBV5-4 and TRBJ1-2, with 8 bases that match TRBD1. V dropped 0 bases and J dropped 4; count of bases not matched to a gene: 5. The CDR3 sequence is 15 residues long. Germline assignment: CDR1 SGHNT and CDR2 YYREEE (reference sequence). CDR3 sequence (DNA): TGTGCCAGCAGCTTGGGGGACAGGCTGCCCTATGGCTACACCTTC. The encoded protein is CASSLGDRLPYGYTF.

The chain uses TRBV28 and TRBJ2-2; 9 nucleotides line up with TRBD1. From germline, CDR1 is MDHEN and CDR2 SYDVKM. Trimming at V came to 3 bases and at J to 4 bases, leaving 6 bases not matched to a gene. There are 16 residues in the CDR3. The CDR3 reads CASSLVDRGGTGELFF. In DNA, the CDR3 is TGTGCCAGCAGTTTGGTGGACAGGGGTGGCACCGGGGAGCTGTTTTTT.